This entry lists 11 T cell receptor beta chains sequenced from one sample in a study of identical twins. TCRdb recomputed calls from the 5' RACE reads with MiXCR, one row per CDR3 protein. The sample records about 240,000 distinct CDR3 sequences, about 13% being singletons. These data also featured in a second study, about yellow fever vaccine responses in identical twins.

The sequenced sample consisted of memory (CD45RO+) T cells sorted from blood. Receptors originate from a woman in her late teens or twenties in good health.

The CDR3 DNA reads TGTGCCAGCAGCCCCGTTCGAAACAGGGGGAACACCGGGGAGCTGTTTTTT. Translation: CASSPVRNRGNTGELFF. V and J are TRBV12-3 or TRBV12-4 and TRBJ2-2; the match to TRBD1 covers 7 bases. The CDR3 sequence is 17 residues long. Trimming took 6 bases from V and 1 from J; bases not matched to a gene: 11.

This clonotype occurred a few times. The chain recombines TRBV20-1 with TRBJ2-3; D is tentatively TRBD1 or TRBD2 (7 bases each). V dropped 6 bases and J dropped 1 base, with 14 bases sitting between them. The germline gives CDR1 DFQATT, CDR2 SNEGSKA (reference sequence). The length of the CDR3 is 14 residues. CDR3: CSAPRGGRTDTQYF. CDR3 nucleotides: TGCAGTGCCCCCAGGGGGGGTCGCACAGATACGCAGTATTTT.

This clonotype has ten or more counts. This chain links TRBV6-1 with TRBJ2-7; D not resolved. This CDR3 is built from 14 residues. The germline CDR1 and CDR2 sequences are MNHNS and SASEGT. V lost 3 bases and J 2 bases, leaving 11 bases between the germline ends. CDR3 loop: CASSDSTGPYEQYF. The CDR3 DNA reads TGTGCCAGCAGTGATTCAACGGGTCCCTACGAGCAGTACTTC.

This clonotype has only a few counts. This may be a read error, as it is one base from a much larger clone. CDR3 sequence: CASSDSSGSHNEQFF. The DNA of the CDR3 is TGTGCCAGCAGTGACTCTAGCGGGAGCCACAATGAGCAGTTCTTC. The rearrangement uses TRBV6-4 and TRBJ2-1; TRBD2 matches at 9 bases. Unmatched junction bases numbered 2, after V lost 0 bases and J lost 5 bases. CDR1 and CDR2 (germline): MRHNA, SNTAGT. The CDR3 loop spans 15 amino acids.

This rearrangement joins TRBV12-3 or TRBV12-4 to TRBJ1-5; TRBD1 matches at 8 bases. Trimming cost V 7 bases and J 1 base; bases outside gene matches: 6. The CDR3 is made up of 15 amino acids. The CDR3 sequence: CASNGPGGSNQPQHF. The CDR3 nucleotides are TGTGCCAGCAATGGGCCAGGGGGCAGCAATCAGCCCCAGCATTTT.

In its sample, this clonotype was seen many times. The genes are TRBV15 and TRBJ1-5; tentatively, D is TRBD1 (5 bases). The CDR3 length is 17 residues. The V end was cut by 1 base, the J end by 3 bases, with 16 bases between. The germline V gene encodes CDR1 LNHNV and CDR2 YYDKDF (reference sequence). CDR3 sequence (DNA): TGTGCCACCAGCAGAGTATGGGGCACCGCCATCAATCAGCCCCAGCATTTT. This gives the protein CATSRVWGTAINQPQHF.

This clonotype was recorded at least ten times. This chain connects TRBV7-2 to TRBJ2-2, with TRBD2 identical over 9 bases. CDR1 SGHTA and CDR2 FQGNSA come from the germline V gene. The trim removed 2 bases at V and 7 bases at J, leaving 8 bases unmatched. The CDR3 has 16 amino acids. CDR3 in DNA: TGTGCCAGCAGCTTATCAATAGCGGGAGTTGGCGGGGAGCTGTTTTTT. Translation gives CASSLSIAGVGGELFF.

This clonotype was counted only a few times. The CDR3 protein is CASRTVTDRVNEQFF. CDR3 DNA: TGTGCCAGCCGAACGGTGACGGACAGGGTCAATGAGCAGTTCTTC. The V gene is TRBV6-1, the J gene TRBJ2-1; 8 bases fit TRBD1. The J segment lost 6 bases and the V segment lost 8 bases, leaving 12 bases of the junction unmatched. Germline assignment: CDR1 MNHNS and CDR2 SASEGT. This CDR3 has 15 residues.

This clonotype has only a few counts. The rearrangement links TRBV3-1 to TRBJ2-2, with D possibly being TRBD2 (5 bases). This CDR3 contains 12 residues. Deletions cut 4 bases from V and 8 bases from J, with 8 bases between. The germline V gene has CDR1 LGHDT and CDR2 YNNKEL (reference sequence). This CDR3 is CASSPGMGELFF. For the CDR3, the DNA is TGTGCCAGCAGCCCCGGGATGGGGGAGCTGTTTTTT.

This clonotype turned up a few times. This chain uses TRBV7-2 with TRBJ2-1; 9 positions agree with TRBD2. In germline, CDR1 is SGHTA, CDR2 FQGNSA. This CDR3 region has 15 residues. V was pared by 2 bases and J by 6 bases, with 5 bases of the junction left unmatched. CDR3 in amino acids: CASSLQAGGGNEQFF. The DNA for the CDR3 is TGTGCCAGCAGCTTACAAGCGGGGGGCGGCAATGAGCAGTTCTTC.

Ten or more counts support this clonotype. This chain joins TRBV29-1 and TRBJ2-2; D remains ambiguous. This CDR3 region has 12 residues. The germline CDR1 and CDR2 sequences are SQVTM and ANQGSEA. V shed 4 bases and J shed 5 bases, with 8 bases lying between them. The CDR3 is CSVGRRTGELFF. The CDR3 region has the DNA TGCAGCGTTGGCAGGCGGACCGGGGAGCTGTTTTTT.